These 11 T cell receptor beta chains were sequenced from one sample in a study of blood T cell repertoires in COVID-19. Method: immunoSEQ multiplex PCR; TCRdb's copy keeps in-frame clones and lacks some. Of approximately 170,000 clones listed, approximately 84% are singletons. The sequencing sample was made of PBMCs or T cells enriched from blood (not recorded which). These receptors came from a young woman who had recovered from COVID-19.

The chain recombines TRBV15 with TRBJ1-5; D is undetermined. Trimming pared 1 base from V and 6 bases from J, leaving 16 bases between. The V gene's germline CDR1 is LNHNV and CDR2 YYDKDF (reference sequence). The CDR3 is 16 amino acids. The DNA of the CDR3 is TGTGCCACCAGCAGAGGGGCCGGGAGCCGAGGTCAGCCCCAGCATTTT. Translation gives CATSRGAGSRGQPQHF.

This clone came up once. The rearrangement uses TRBV12-3 or TRBV12-4 and TRBJ1-4, with no clear D. The CDR3 sequence is 12 residues long. V was clipped by 2 bases and J by 8 bases, with 6 bases between them. Written as DNA, the CDR3 is TGTGCCAGCAGTTTATCGGGGGAAAAACTGTTTTTT. It codes for CASSLSGEKLFF.

V usage is TRBV6-5 and J usage is TRBJ1-1, with D possibly TRBD1 on 5 matching bases. The CDR3 length is 14 residues. The V end was cut by 2 bases, the J end by 6 bases, with 13 bases between. CDR1 is MNHEY, CDR2 SVGAGI, per germline. CDR3 nucleotide sequence: TGTGCCAGCAGTTACGGGGCAGGGATCGCTGAAGCTTTCTTT. It translates to CASSYGAGIAEAFF.

The chain links TRBV3-1 (or the pseudogene TRBV3-2) to TRBJ2-3, with TRBD2 matching over 10 bases. Per germline, CDR1 LGHDT and CDR2 YNNKEL (reference sequence). The junction had 5 bases not matched to a gene; V was cut back by 5 bases and J by 0 bases. This CDR3 is 16 amino acids long. CDR3 amino acids: CASSIRTSGSTDTQYF. The CDR3 DNA follows: TGTGCCAGCAGCATAAGGACTAGCGGAAGCACAGATACGCAGTATTTT.

This chain links TRBV27 with TRBJ2-3, with 8 bases lining up with TRBD1. Germline-derived CDR1 and CDR2 are MNHEY and SMNVEV (reference sequence). The CDR3 runs to 16 residues. V was clipped by 3 bases and J by 3 bases; unmatched bases: 8. The CDR3 is CASSFSGGGWTDTQYF. The CDR3 DNA reads as TGTGCCAGCAGTTTCTCAGGGGGCGGGTGGACAGATACGCAGTATTTT.

In DNA form, the CDR3 reads TGTGCCAGCAGCCCCCGCAGCGGGACTACGTCCTACGAGCAGTACTTC. As protein: CASSPRSGTTSYEQYF. The rearrangement links TRBV7-8 to TRBJ2-7; 7 bases match TRBD2. With 5 bases clipped from V and 1 base from J, the junction kept 11 bases outside the gene matches. CDR3 length: 16 amino acids. The V gene's germline CDR1 is SGHVS and CDR2 FQNEAQ.

V is TRBV5-4 and J is TRBJ2-1; TRBD2 matches 9 bases. The junction had 1 base not matched to a gene; V was cut back by 0 bases and J by 3 bases. The germline V gene encodes CDR1 SGHNT and CDR2 YYREEE (reference sequence). The CDR3 sequence is 15 residues long. CDR3 bases: TGTGCCAGCAGCTTGGTTAGCGGGAGCTACAATGAGCAGTTCTTC. This sequence encodes CASSLVSGSYNEQFF. The full variable domain, rest sourced from reference TRBV5-4 and TRBJ2-1, is ETGVTQSPTHLIKTRGQQVTLRCSSQSGHNTVSWYQQALGQGPQFIFQYYREEENGRGNFPPRFSGLQFPNYSSELNVNALELDDSALYLCASSLVSGSYNEQFFGPGTRLTVL.

The chain joins TRBV20-1 to TRBJ1-4, with a tentative D call TRBD1 (5 bases). V shed 3 bases and J shed 7 bases, with 15 bases lying between them. Germline loops: CDR1 DFQATT, CDR2 SNEGSKA (reference sequence). The CDR3 spans 14 residues. CDR3 residues: CSASAGGNSEKLFF. The CDR3 nucleotides read TGCAGTGCTAGTGCCGGGGGGAATTCTGAAAAACTGTTTTTT.

This clone has a single count. The chain employs TRBV5-1 and TRBJ1-1; no clear D gene. CDR3 size: 14 residues. V was pared by 2 bases and J by 1 base, with 9 bases between. CDR1 and CDR2 from the germline V gene are SGHRS and YFSETQ. DNA for the CDR3: TGCGCCAGCAGCTTACAGACCACGAACACTGAAGCTTTCTTT. Translating gives CASSLQTTNTEAFF.

This chain links TRBV7-8 with TRBJ1-1, with 7 bases identical to TRBD1. V lost 1 base and J lost 7; bases outside the gene matches: 18. The CDR3 totals 18 residues. The germline V gene has CDR1 SGHVS and CDR2 FQNEAQ. CDR3 region: CASSLDRTGRMSPFEAFF. The CDR3 DNA reads as TGTGCCAGCAGCTTAGACCGGACAGGTCGGATGAGTCCTTTTGAAGCTTTCTTT.

The chain uses TRBV5-1 and TRBJ2-2; tentatively, D is TRBD2 (7 bases). This CDR3 has 17 residues. With 3 bases removed from V and 1 base from J, the gap between germline ends came to 16 bases. Germline CDR1 and CDR2: SGHRS and YFSETQ. This CDR3 is CASSSAQGGGNTGELFF. CDR3 in DNA: TGCGCCAGCAGCTCCGCTCAGGGAGGGGGGAACACCGGGGAGCTGTTTTTT.